This TCR beta chain appears in the sequencing data of a study of T cells after yellow fever vaccination (dated by TCRdb to about 2019). The study in broad terms: The SMART-Seq v4 Ultra Low Input RNA kit was used to prepare libraries from fractions with low cell numbers. The cohort comprised two healthy male donors, one aged 18 to 30 and one aged 30 to 40 years. Blood was drawn at multiple timepoints before and after primary and secondary immunization, with bulk PBMC replicates and cell subsets isolated. To follow T-cell clones before and after both primary and booster YFV17D yellow fever vaccination, bulk TCR alpha and beta repertoires underwent longitudinal sequencing. What the authors observed across the whole study: Most clones expanded after primary vaccination were re-detected after the booster (around 96% of CD4 and approximately 85% of CD8), suggesting broad memory maintenance. Because only a couple of donors were included in the study, the extent to which the findings can be generalized is limited. A small fraction of clonotypes showed up in both the CD4 and CD8 compartments, probably as a result of convergent recombination. Compared with the primary T-cell response, the secondary T-cell response was weaker but faster, peaking on day 5 rather than day 15. Because abundant contaminating clonotypes from the bulk population could be contained in FACS-sorted repertoires, computational filtering was required.

The sample's treatment or condition, from its label and the paper: live attenuated yellow fever vaccine strain. PBMCs were isolated from peripheral blood using a standard Ficoll-Paque protocol. CD4 and CD8 T-cell fractions were isolated with Dynabeads CD4 and CD8 positive selection kits. TriZol was used to extract RNA from bulk PBMCs, CD4 and CD8 fractions, and dextramer-positive and dextramer-negative fractions. At the junction V is shortened by 6 bases and J by 6 bases; bases outside the gene matches: 14. Reading the germline V gene gives CDR1 SGHAT and CDR2 FQNNGV. From cysteine to phenylalanine, the CDR3 is 17 amino acids long. Only the CDR3 DNA is retained, 51 bases long and in frame from the first base. This clonotype appeared many times. What antigen it recognizes has not been identified. There are no base qualities to consult, and no much larger clone falls within one base. Sequencing instrument: Illumina NovaSeq 6000. Synthesis of TCR cDNA relied on 5'RACE template switching, a step that introduced a universal primer site along with unique molecular identifiers. Priming of cDNA synthesis was performed from both the TCR alpha and TCR beta constant segments. Library amplification used two PCR steps, and the second PCR step added sample barcodes and sequencing adapters. Libraries were sequenced on Illumina HiSeq 2500 (2x100 bp) or NovaSeq (2x150 bp). The paper's data handling went like this. Demultiplexing of reads and collapsing into UMI consensus sequences were performed with MIGEC, and V(D)J alignment was carried out with MiXCR. Vaccine-responding clonotypes were identified with edgeR using replicate PBMC samples, with FDR below 0.01 and a log2 fold change above 5 up to day 15 being required. Bulk clonotypes were assigned CD4 or CD8 identity according to which sequenced CD4 or CD8 repertoire held them at higher abundance. Starting from the raw public reads, TCRdb applied fastp trimming at Q25, assembled clones with MiXCR and retained in-frame beta chains. Each CDR3 protein appears once, grouped with its most common genes and DNA. These V and J calls derive from TCRdb rather than the authors' analysis. The sample has a few hundred thousand distinct CDR3 sequences on record, around 4.9% of them singletons. 3% to 4% of the sample is in the top ten clones.

The chain was built from TRBV11-2 and TRBJ2-2, with 9 bases matching TRBD1. The material sequenced was CD4+ T cells sorted from PBMCs, taken on the day of the yellow fever booster vaccination. The source is a man younger than 30 who received the YFV17D yellow fever vaccine. In nucleotides, the sequence is TGTGCCAGCAGACGTATACAGGGGGCGCGAGTCGCCGGGGAGCTGTTTTTT. Its coded protein is CASRRIQGARVAGELFF.